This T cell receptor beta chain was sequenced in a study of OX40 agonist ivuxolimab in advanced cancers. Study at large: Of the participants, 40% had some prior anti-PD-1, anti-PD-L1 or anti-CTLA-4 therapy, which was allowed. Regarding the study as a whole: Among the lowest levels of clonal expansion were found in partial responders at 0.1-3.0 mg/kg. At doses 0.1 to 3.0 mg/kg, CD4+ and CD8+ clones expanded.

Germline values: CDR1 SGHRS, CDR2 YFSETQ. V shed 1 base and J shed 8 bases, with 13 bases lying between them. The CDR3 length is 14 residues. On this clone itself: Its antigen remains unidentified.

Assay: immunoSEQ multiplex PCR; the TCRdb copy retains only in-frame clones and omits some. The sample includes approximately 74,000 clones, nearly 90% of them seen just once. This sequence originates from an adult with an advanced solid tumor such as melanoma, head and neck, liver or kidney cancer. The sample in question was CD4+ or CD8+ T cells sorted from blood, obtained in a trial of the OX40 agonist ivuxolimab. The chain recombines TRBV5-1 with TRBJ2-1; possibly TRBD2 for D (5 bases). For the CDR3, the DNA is TGCGCCAGCAGCTTGAGTCTAGCTAACGATGAGCAGTTCTTC. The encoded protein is CASSLSLANDEQFF.